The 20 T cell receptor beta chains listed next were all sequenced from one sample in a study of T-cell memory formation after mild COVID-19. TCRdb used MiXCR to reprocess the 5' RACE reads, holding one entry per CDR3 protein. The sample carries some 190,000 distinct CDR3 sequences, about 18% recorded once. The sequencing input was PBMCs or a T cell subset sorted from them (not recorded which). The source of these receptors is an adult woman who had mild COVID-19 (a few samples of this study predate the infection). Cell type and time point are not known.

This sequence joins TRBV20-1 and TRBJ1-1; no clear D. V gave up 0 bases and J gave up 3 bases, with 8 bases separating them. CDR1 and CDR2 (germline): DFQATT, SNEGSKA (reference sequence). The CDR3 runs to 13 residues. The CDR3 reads CSARELGDTEAFF. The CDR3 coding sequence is TGCAGTGCTAGAGAACTCGGGGACACTGAAGCTTTCTTT.

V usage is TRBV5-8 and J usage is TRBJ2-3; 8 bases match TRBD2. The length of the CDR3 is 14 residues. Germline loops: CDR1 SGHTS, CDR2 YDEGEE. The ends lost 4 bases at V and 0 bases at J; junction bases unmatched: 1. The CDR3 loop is CASSAGGSTDTQYF. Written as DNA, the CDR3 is TGTGCCAGCAGCGCGGGGGGTAGCACAGATACGCAGTATTTT.

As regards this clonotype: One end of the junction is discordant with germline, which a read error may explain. CDR3 loop: CASSPGLAGGPGDTHYF. The CDR3 DNA sequence: TGTGCCAGCAGCCCAGGACTAGCGGGGGGGCCAGGAGATACGCATTATTTT. The chain couples TRBV4-2 to TRBJ2-3, with TRBD2 matching 15 bases. CDR1 and CDR2 (germline): LGHNA, YNFKEQ. The CDR3 contains 17 residues.

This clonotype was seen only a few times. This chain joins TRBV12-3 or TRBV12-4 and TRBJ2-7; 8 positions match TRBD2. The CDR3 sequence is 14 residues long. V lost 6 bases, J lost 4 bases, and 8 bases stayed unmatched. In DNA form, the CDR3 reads TGTGCCAGCAGCCGCTTAGCGGGATCATACGAGCAGTACTTC. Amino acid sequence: CASSRLAGSYEQYF.

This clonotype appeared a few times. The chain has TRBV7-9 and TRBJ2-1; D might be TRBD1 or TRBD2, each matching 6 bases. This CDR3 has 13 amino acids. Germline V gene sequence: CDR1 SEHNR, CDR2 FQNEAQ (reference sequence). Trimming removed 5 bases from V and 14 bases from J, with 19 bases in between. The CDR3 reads CASSPAGGHQKFF. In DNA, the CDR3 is TGTGCCAGCAGCCCTGCCGGGGGACATCAGAAGTTCTTC.

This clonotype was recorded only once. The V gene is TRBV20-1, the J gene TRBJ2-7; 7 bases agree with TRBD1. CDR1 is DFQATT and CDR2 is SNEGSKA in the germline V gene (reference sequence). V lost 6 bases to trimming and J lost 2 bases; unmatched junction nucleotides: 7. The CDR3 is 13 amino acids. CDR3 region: CSAPRGNTYEQYF. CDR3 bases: TGCAGTGCGCCCAGGGGGAATACCTACGAGCAGTACTTC.

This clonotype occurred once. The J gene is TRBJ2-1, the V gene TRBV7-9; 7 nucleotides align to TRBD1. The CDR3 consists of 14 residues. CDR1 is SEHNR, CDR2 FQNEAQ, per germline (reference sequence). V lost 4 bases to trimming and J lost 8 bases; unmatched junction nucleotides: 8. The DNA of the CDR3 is TGTGCCAGCAGCTCCTACAGGGGTGGGGATGAGCAGTTCTTC. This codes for CASSSYRGGDEQFF.

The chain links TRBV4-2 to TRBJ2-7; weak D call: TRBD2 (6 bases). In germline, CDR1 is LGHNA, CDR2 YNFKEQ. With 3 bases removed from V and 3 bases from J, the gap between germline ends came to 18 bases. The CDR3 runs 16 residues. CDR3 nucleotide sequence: TGTGCCAGCAGCCAGGCCTTGGGCGGGGCCCACTACGAGCAGTACTTC. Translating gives CASSQALGGAHYEQYF.

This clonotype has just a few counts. In DNA form, the CDR3 reads TGTGCCATCAGTGTTTCAGACTACTCCTACGAGCAGTACTTC. Translating gives CAISVSDYSYEQYF. V and J are TRBV10-3 and TRBJ2-7, with a possible D match to TRBD2 (5 bases). The V end was cut by 4 bases, the J end by 0 bases, with 10 bases between. CDR3 length: 14 amino acids. The germline V gene encodes CDR1 ENHRY and CDR2 SYGVKD.

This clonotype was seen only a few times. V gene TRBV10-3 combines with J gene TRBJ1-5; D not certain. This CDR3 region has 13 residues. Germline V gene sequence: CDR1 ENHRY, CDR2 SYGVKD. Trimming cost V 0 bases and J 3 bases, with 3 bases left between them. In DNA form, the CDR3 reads TGTGCCATCAGTGAGTCAAACAATCAGCCCCAGCATTTT. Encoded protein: CAISESNNQPQHF.

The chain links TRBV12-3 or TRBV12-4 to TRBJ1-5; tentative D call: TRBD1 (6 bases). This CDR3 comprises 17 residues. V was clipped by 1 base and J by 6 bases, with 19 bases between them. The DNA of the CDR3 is TGTGCCAGCAGTTTAGTTCTCTTGGGGGGGGCTACTCAGCCCCAGCATTTT. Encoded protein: CASSLVLLGGATQPQHF.

CDR3 sequence (DNA): TGTGCCAGCAGCCGGGCGAGGTCGAACACTGAAGCTTTCTTT. It is translated as CASSRARSNTEAFF. The chain has TRBV3-1 and TRBJ1-1; D is ambiguous. From germline, CDR1 is LGHDT and CDR2 YNNKEL (reference sequence). This CDR3 contains 14 residues. Trimming cost V 4 bases and J 1 base, with 10 bases left between them.

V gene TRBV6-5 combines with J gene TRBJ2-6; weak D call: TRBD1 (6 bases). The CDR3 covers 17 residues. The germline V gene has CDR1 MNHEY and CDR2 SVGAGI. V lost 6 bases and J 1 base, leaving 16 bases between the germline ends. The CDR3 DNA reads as TGTGCCAGCAGCCAAGGATACAGGGTATCTGGGGCCAACGTCCTGACTTTC. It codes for CASSQGYRVSGANVLTF.

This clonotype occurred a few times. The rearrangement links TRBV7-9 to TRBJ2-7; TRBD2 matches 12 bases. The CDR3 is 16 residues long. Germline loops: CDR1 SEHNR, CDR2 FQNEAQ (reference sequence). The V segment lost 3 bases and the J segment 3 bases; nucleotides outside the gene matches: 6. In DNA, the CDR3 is TGTGCCAGCAGCTTTGGACTAGCGGGAAAACGCTACGAGCAGTACTTC. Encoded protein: CASSFGLAGKRYEQYF.

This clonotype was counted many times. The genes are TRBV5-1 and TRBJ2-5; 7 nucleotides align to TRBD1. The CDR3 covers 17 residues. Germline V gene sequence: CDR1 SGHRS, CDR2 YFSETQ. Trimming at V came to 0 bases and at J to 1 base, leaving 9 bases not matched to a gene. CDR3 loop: CASSLEAGGSVQETQYF. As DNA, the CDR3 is TGCGCCAGCAGCTTGGAGGCAGGGGGTTCGGTCCAAGAGACCCAGTACTTC.

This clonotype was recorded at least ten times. The CDR3 spells CASSYGRGRSNIQYF. CDR3 DNA: TGTGCCAGCAGTTATGGGCGGGGCCGGTCAAACATTCAGTACTTC. The chain has TRBV6-2 or TRBV6-3 and TRBJ2-4; a weak D match, TRBD2 (6 bases). Germline CDR1 reads MNHEY; CDR2 reads SVGEGT. The CDR3 is 15 amino acids. Trimming pared 3 bases from V and 6 bases from J, leaving 15 bases between.

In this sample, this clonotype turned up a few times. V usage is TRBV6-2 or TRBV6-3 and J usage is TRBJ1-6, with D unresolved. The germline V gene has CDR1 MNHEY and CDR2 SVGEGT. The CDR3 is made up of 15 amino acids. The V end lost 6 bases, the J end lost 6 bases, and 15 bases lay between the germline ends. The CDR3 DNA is TGTGCCAGCAGCCGCCGTCCCGGCGGTAATTCACCCCTCCACTTT. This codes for CASSRRPGGNSPLHF.

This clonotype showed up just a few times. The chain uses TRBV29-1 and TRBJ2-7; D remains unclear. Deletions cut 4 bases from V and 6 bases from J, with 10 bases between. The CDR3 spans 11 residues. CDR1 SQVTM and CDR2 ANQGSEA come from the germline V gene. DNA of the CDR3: TGCAGCGTTGGATCCTATGTCGAGCAGTACTTC. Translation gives CSVGSYVEQYF.

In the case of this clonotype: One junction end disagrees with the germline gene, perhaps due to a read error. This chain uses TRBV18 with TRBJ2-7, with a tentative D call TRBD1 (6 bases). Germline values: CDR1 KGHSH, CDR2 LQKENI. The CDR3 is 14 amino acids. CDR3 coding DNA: TGTGACAGCTCATCCGGGACAAACTCCTACGAGCAGTACTTC. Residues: CDSSSGTNSYEQYF. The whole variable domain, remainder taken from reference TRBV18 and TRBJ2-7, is NAGVMQNPRHLVRRRGQEARLRCSPMKGHSHVYWYRQLPEEGLKFMVYLQKENIIDESGMPKERFSAEFPKEGPSILRIQQVVRGDSAAYFCDSSSGTNSYEQYFGPGTRLTVT.

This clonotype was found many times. CDR3 sequence: CASSFRSSVIGSLNTEAFF. CDR3 DNA sequence: TGTGCCAGCAGCTTTCGCTCTTCTGTTATCGGCAGCTTAAACACTGAAGCTTTCTTT. The genes are TRBV5-5 and TRBJ1-1; D not resolved. Trimming stripped 2 bases from V and 2 bases from J, with 25 bases between. Germline V CDR1 and CDR2: SGHKS, YYEKEE (reference sequence). CDR3 length equals 19 residues.